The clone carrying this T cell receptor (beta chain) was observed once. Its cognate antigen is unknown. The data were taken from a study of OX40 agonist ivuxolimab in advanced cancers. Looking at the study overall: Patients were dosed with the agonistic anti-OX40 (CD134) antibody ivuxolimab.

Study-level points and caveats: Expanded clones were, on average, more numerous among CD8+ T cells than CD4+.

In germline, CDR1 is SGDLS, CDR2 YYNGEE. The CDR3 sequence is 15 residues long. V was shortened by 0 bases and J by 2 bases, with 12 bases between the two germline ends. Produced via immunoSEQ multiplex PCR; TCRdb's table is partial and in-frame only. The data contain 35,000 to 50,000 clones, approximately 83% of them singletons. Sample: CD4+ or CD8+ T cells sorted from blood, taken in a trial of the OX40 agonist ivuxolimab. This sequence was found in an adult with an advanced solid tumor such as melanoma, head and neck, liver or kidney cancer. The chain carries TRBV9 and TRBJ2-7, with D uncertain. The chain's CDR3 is CASSVVGSDPYEQYF. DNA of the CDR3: TGTGCCAGCAGCGTAGTTGGCAGCGATCCCTACGAGCAGTACTTC.